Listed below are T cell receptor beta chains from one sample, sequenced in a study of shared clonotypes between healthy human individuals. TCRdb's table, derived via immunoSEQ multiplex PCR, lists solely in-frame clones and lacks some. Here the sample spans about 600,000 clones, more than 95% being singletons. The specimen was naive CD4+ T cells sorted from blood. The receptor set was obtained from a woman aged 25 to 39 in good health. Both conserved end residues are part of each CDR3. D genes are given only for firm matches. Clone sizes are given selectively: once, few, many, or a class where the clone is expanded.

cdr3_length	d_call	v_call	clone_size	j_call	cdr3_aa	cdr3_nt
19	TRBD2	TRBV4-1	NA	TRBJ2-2	CASSQDRNLAGVSTGELFF	TGCGCCAGCAGCCAAGACAGGAATCTAGCGGGAGTAAGCACCGGGGAGCTGTTTTTT
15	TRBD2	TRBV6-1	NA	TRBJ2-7	CASRDGLAGLYEQYF	TGTGCCAGCAGAGATGGACTAGCGGGACTCTACGAGCAGTACTTC
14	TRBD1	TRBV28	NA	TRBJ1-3	CAIQGAGSGNTIYF	TGTGCCATCCAGGGGGCAGGCTCTGGAAACACCATATATTTT
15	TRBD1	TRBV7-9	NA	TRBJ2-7	CASSSPGTGGREQYF	TGTGCCAGCAGCTCCCCCGGGACAGGGGGCCGCGAGCAGTACTTC
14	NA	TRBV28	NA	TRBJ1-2	CASNPWAANYGYTF	TGTGCCAGCAACCCATGGGCCGCTAACTATGGCTACACCTTC
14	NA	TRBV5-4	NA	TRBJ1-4	CASSPGGTDEKLFF	TGTGCCAGCAGCCCCGGTGGGACGGATGAAAAACTGTTTTTT
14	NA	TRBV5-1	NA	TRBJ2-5	CASSWAQVAETQYF	TGCGCCAGCAGCTGGGCACAGGTCGCCGAGACCCAGTACTTC
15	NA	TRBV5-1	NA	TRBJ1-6	CASSLEQGDNSPLHF	TGCGCCAGCAGCTTGGAGCAGGGTGATAATTCACCCCTCCACTTT
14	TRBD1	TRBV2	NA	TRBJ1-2	CASSGSGTGDGYTF	TGTGCCAGCAGTGGGTCTGGGACAGGGGATGGCTACACCTTC
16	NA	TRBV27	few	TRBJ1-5	CASSPMARGRDQPQHF	TGTGCCAGCAGTCCCATGGCGCGGGGAAGGGATCAGCCCCAGCATTTT
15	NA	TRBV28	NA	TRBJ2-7	CASSSPGGPTYEQYF	TGTGCCAGCAGTTCCCCAGGCGGGCCAACCTACGAGCAGTACTTC
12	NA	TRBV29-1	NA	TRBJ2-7	CSVARTVYEQYF	TGCAGCGTGGCCCGGACAGTCTACGAGCAGTACTTC
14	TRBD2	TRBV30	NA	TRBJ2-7	CAWSVRRESDEQYF	TGTGCCTGGAGTGTTCGGCGGGAGTCTGACGAGCAGTACTTC
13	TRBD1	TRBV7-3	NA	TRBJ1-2	CASSSTGRDGYTF	TGTGCCAGCAGCTCGACAGGGAGAGATGGCTACACCTTC
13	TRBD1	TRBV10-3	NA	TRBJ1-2	CATGQGEDYGYTF	TGTGCCACAGGACAGGGGGAGGACTATGGCTACACCTTC
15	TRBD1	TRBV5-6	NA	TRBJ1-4	CASSSSGTGDEKLFF	TGTGCCAGCAGCTCGTCCGGGACAGGGGATGAAAAACTGTTTTTT
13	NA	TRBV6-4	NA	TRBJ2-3	CASSDRPIDTQYF	TGTGCCAGCAGTGACCGTCCTATAGATACGCAGTATTTT
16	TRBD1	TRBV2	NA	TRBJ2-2	CASSGQGARNTGELFF	TGTGCCAGCAGTGGACAGGGGGCAAGGAACACCGGGGAGCTGTTTTTT
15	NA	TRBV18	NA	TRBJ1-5	CASSPPGAEDQPQHF	TGTGCCAGCTCACCACCGGGAGCAGAAGATCAGCCCCAGCATTTT
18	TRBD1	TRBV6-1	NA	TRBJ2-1	CASSEARGLGTGSYEQFF	TGTGCCAGCAGTGAAGCTCGGGGGCTGGGGACAGGGAGTTATGAGCAGTTCTTC
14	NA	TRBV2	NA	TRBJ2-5	CASSEASVEETQYF	TGTGCCAGCAGTGAAGCTAGCGTTGAAGAGACCCAGTACTTC
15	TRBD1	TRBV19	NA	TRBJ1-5	CASSTQGQGFQPQHF	TGTGCCAGTAGTACCCAGGGACAGGGGTTTCAGCCCCAGCATTTT
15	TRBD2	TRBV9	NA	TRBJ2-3	CASSVTGGSTDTQYF	TGTGCCAGCAGCGTCACGGGAGGTTCAACAGATACGCAGTATTTT
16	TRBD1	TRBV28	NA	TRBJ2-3	CASSLYGQGAVDTQYF	TGTGCCAGCAGTTTATATGGGCAGGGGGCCGTAGATACGCAGTATTTT
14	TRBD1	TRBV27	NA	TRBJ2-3	CASSPGTGSDTQYF	TGTGCCAGCAGTCCCGGGACAGGGTCGGATACGCAGTATTTT
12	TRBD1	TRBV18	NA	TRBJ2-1	CASSPPQGSRFF	TGTGCCAGCTCACCACCACAGGGGAGTCGGTTCTTC
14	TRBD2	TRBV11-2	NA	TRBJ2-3	CASRPSGVTDTQYF	TGTGCCAGCAGACCTAGCGGGGTTACAGATACGCAGTATTTT
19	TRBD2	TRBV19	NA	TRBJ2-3	CASSPIGASGTGAGDTQYF	TGTGCCTCATCCCCAATCGGGGCTAGCGGGACGGGCGCGGGAGATACGCAGTATTTT
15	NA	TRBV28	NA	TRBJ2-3	CASRALADSTDTQYF	TGTGCCAGCAGGGCACTAGCAGATAGCACAGATACGCAGTATTTT
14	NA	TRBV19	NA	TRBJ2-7	CASSINRVSYEQYF	TGTGCCAGTAGTATCAACAGGGTCTCCTACGAGCAGTACTTC
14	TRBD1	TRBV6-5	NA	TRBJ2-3	CASRGTGGTDTQYF	TGTGCCAGCAGGGGGACAGGAGGCACAGATACGCAGTATTTT
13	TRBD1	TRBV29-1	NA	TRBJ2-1	CSAEGTGRNEQFF	TGCAGCGCAGAGGGGACAGGCAGAAATGAGCAGTTCTTC